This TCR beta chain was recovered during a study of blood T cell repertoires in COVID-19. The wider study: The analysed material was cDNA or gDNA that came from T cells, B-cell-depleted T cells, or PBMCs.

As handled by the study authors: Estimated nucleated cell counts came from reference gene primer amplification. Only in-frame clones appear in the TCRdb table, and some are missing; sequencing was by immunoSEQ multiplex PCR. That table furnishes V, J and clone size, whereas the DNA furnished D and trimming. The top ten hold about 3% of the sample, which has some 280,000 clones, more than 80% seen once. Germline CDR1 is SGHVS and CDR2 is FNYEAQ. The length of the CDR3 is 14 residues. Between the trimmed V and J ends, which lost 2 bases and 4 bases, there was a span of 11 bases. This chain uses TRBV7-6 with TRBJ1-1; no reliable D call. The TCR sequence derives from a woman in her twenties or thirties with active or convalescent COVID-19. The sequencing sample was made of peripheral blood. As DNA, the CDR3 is TGTGCCAGCAGCTTAAGAGTTGGTGGCACTGAAGCTTTCTTT. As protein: CASSLRVGGTEAFF.